Reported below is one T cell receptor beta chain. TCRdb reprocessed the reads with MiXCR, giving one entry per CDR3 protein. The sample includes about 150,000 distinct CDR3 sequences, 23% of them seen just once. The data belong to a study of T cell repertoires in cytomegalovirus infection. Study summary: Carrying CMV and the relevant HLA type showed in public TCR beta signatures.

The V and J ends lost 4 bases and 7 bases, in that order; junction bases with no gene match: 10. CDR3 size: 14 residues. The germline V gene has CDR1 DFQATT and CDR2 SNEGSKA (reference sequence). This clonotype was sampled from a human donor in good health (CMV status not recorded). Some clones in this sample may be carry-over from other donors' samples. Sequenced input: PBMCs. The chain joins TRBV20-1 to TRBJ2-1, with 7 bases identical to TRBD1. CDR3 DNA sequence: TGCAGTGCTACTTCCCGGGACAGATTAAATGAGCAGTTCTTC. Its protein is CSATSRDRLNEQFF.